The 2 T cell receptor beta chains below were found in one sample sequenced in a study of blood T cells in healthy people across ages. A J-beta primer mix and a sample-barcoded 5' primer were used in a second PCR of roughly 6 to 12 cycles. In TCRdb, the 5' RACE reads were re-called with MiXCR into one record per CDR3 protein. The sample lists about 810,000 distinct CDR3 sequences, roughly 35% occurring once. Sequencing was carried out using blood. Receptors originate from a man aged 18 to 29 in good health.

This clonotype appeared many times. This chain connects TRBV20-1 to TRBJ2-5, with 10 bases aligning to TRBD1. The CDR3 loop spans 17 amino acids. The junction had 10 bases not matched to a gene; V was cut back by 3 bases and J by 0 bases. The germline gives CDR1 DFQATT, CDR2 SNEGSKA (reference sequence). The CDR3 bases are TGCAGTGCTAGGGACGCGGGGACAGGGGCCAACCAAGAGACCCAGTACTTC. Its translation is CSARDAGTGANQETQYF.

V is TRBV12-3 or TRBV12-4 and J is TRBJ2-7, with D tentatively TRBD2 (6 bases). CDR3 length: 11 residues. Trimming removed 5 bases at V and 10 bases at J, with 12 bases between. The CDR3: CASSDGTRQYF. The CDR3 DNA reads TGTGCCAGCAGTGACGGGACTCGACAGTACTTC.